The clone carrying this T cell receptor (beta chain) was recorded a few times. Per the germline V gene, CDR1 is SQVTM and CDR2 is ANQGSEA. This CDR3 spans 11 amino acids. Trimming took 6 bases from V and 6 from J, leaving 9 bases between them. This record belongs to a study of blood T cells in healthy people across ages. PCR was performed a second time for about 7 to 11 cycles using a sample-barcoded 5' primer and a J-beta primer mix. TCRdb redid the calling of the 5' RACE reads with MiXCR, one entry per CDR3 protein. This sample has 780,000 or so distinct CDR3 sequences, with 25% found just once. The sample was also linked to a second study, of T cells of mothers and their children. That study reports: Each mother yielded more than 9 million TCR beta CDR3 reads. Each child yielded 2.5 million to 3 million reads. Overlap in related mother-child pairs always slightly exceeded unrelated pairs, never significantly.

Sequenced sample: blood. The source is a boy aged 5-17 years in good health. The chain is built from TRBV29-1 and TRBJ2-1; D not certain. This CDR3 reads CSVAVVNEQFF. DNA for the CDR3: TGCAGCGTGGCGGTCGTCAATGAGCAGTTCTTC.